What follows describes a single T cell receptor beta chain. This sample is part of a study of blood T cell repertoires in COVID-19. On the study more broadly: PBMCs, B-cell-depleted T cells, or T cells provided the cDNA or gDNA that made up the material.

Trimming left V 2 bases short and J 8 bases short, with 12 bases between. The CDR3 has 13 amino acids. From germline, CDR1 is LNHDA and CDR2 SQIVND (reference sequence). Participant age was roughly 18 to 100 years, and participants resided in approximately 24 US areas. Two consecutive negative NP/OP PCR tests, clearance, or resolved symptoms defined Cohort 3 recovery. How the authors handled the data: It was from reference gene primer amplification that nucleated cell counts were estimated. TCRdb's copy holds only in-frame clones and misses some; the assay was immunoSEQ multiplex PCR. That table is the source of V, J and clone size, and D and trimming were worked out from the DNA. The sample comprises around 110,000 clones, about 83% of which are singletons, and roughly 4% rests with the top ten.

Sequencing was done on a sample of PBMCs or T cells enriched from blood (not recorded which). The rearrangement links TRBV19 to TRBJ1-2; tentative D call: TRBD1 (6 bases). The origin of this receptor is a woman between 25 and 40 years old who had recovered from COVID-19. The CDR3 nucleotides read TGTGCCAGTAGTATAAGCCCGGACAGCGGCTACACCTTC. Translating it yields CASSISPDSGYTF.